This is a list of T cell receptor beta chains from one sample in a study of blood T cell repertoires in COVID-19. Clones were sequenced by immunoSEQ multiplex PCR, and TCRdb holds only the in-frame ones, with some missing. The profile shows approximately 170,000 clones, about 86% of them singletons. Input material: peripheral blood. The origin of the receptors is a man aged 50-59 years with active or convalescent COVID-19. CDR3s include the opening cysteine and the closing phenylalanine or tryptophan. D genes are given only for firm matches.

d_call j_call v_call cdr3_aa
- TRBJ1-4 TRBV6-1 CASSEGRGYLSTNEKLFF
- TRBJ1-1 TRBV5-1 CASSLAGEAGTEAFF
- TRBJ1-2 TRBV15 CATSRDKGISYGYTF
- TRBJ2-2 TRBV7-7 CASSRSGAGELFF
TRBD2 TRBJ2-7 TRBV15 CATSGKGGLGNYEQYF
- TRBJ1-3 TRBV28 CASLGGLGGNTIYF
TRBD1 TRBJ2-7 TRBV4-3 CASSQNLGQGAPYEQYF
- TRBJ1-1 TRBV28 CASRSENTEAFF
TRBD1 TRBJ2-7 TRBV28 CASDRGGYEQYF
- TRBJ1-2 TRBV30 CAQPGTSGYTF
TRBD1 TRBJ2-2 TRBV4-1 CASSQGETGSTGELFF
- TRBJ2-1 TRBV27 CASSSRPGVLFF
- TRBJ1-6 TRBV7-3 CASSLRQAGYNSPLHF
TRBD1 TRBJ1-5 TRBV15 CATSRRFTGTGGTGNQPQHF
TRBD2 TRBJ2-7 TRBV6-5 CASRTKRGESYEQYF
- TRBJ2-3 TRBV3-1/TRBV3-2 CASSLRQGTDTQYF
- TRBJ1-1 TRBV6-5 CASRRGQEMNTEAFF
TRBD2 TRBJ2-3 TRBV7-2 CASSLSRLAGGTDTQYF
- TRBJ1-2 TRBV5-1 CASSTGGRGGYTF
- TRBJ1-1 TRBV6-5 CASTLSGDTEAFF
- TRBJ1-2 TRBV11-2 CASSLGGRVSNYGYTF
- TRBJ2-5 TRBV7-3 CASSDTGSGTQYF
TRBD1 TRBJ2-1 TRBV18 CASSQRQGSGSYNEQFF
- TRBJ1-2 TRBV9 CASSVVAGTWTF
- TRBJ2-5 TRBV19 CASSIGARETQYF
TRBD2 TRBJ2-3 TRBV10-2 CASSEGLAGRTDTQYF
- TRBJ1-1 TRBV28 CASSSPRSTEAFF
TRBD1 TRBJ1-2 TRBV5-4 CASSLDREDGYTF
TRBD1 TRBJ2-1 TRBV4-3 CASSQVAGGQILSNEQFF